One sample yielded the 20 T cell receptor beta chains listed below, sequenced in a study of blood T cell repertoires in COVID-19. Clones were read by immunoSEQ multiplex PCR, and TCRdb kept only the in-frame ones, dropping some. The table includes about 160,000 clones, roughly four fifths detected once. Sequencing was carried out using peripheral blood. The receptors derive from a human donor in a cohort sampled during active COVID-19.

The V and J genes are TRBV12-5 and TRBJ1-1, with TRBD1 matching 7 bases. Germline V gene lookup returns CDR1 LGHNT and CDR2 FRNRAP. The CDR3 loop spans 14 amino acids. V dropped 10 bases and J dropped 0; count of bases not matched to a gene: 8. The CDR3 spells CATSPQGVNTEAFF. The CDR3 coding sequence is TGTGCTACCTCCCCGCAGGGGGTGAACACTGAAGCTTTCTTT.

The chain is built from TRBV10-3 and TRBJ1-2; 11 bases agree with TRBD1. With V trimmed by 4 bases and J by 0 bases, 10 bases remained unmatched. The CDR3 covers 18 residues. Germline V CDR1 and CDR2: ENHRY, SYGVKD. For the CDR3, the DNA is TGTGCCATCAGTGGATACCCACCGGGACAGGGGGCTAACTATGGCTACACCTTC. It specifies CAISGYPPGQGANYGYTF.

A few counts support this clone. This sequence joins TRBV4-3 and TRBJ2-1, with a weak D call TRBD1 (5 bases). Germline CDR1 reads LGHNA; CDR2 reads YSLEER. Trimming took off 3 bases at V and 6 bases at J, with 15 bases between the two ends. CDR3 length: 15 residues. CDR3 DNA sequence: TGCGCCAGCAGCCAGGCTTCCGGACAAGGCAATGAGCAGTTCTTC. It translates to CASSQASGQGNEQFF.

This sequence joins TRBV30 and TRBJ1-4, with D hard to call. The V end lost 0 bases, the J end lost 10 bases, and 15 bases lay between the germline ends. The CDR3 extends over 14 amino acids. Germline V gene lookup returns CDR1 GTSNPN and CDR2 SVGIG (reference sequence). This CDR3 reads CAWSVGAEEGKLFF. The CDR3 coding sequence is TGTGCCTGGAGTGTTGGTGCAGAAGAGGGAAAACTGTTTTTT.

In this sample, this clone turned up a few times. This chain links TRBV4-1 with TRBJ2-7; TRBD1 agrees at 8 bases. The CDR3 loop spans 20 amino acids. Germline trimming cut 0 bases from V and 1 base from J; bases unmatched to any gene: 17. CDR1 and CDR2 (germline): MGHRA, YSYEKL. CDR3 sequence (DNA): TGCGCCAGCAGCCAAGATGAGGCTCGCGATCAGGGGGCATGGTCCTACGAGCAGTACTTC. This sequence encodes CASSQDEARDQGAWSYEQYF.

This sequence joins TRBV7-2 and TRBJ1-3; D is possibly TRBD1 (6 bases). This CDR3 spans 13 amino acids. Trimming pared 4 bases from V and 2 bases from J, leaving 6 bases between. The germline gives CDR1 SGHTA, CDR2 FQGNSA. CDR3 DNA: TGTGCCAGCAGCTACAGGGCTGGAAACACCATATATTTT. As protein: CASSYRAGNTIYF. Supplemented by reference TRBV7-2 and TRBJ1-3, the full variable domain reads GAGVSQSPSNKVTEKGKDVELRCDPISGHTALYWYRQSLGQGLEFLIYFQGNSAPDKSGLPSDRFSAERTGGSVSTLTIQRTQQEDSAVYLCASSYRAGNTIYFGEGSWLTVV.

This clone was counted at least ten times. This chain uses TRBV5-6 with TRBJ1-2; TRBD1 matches 9 bases. CDR1 SGHDT and CDR2 YYEEEE come from the germline V gene. Trimming took 1 base from V and 7 from J; bases not matched to a gene: 2. CDR3 length: 13 residues. CDR3 sequence: CASSLWTGVGYTF. CDR3 nucleotides: TGTGCCAGCAGCTTGTGGACAGGGGTTGGCTACACCTTC.

V usage is TRBV5-1 and J usage is TRBJ1-3, with D unclear. From germline, CDR1 is SGHRS and CDR2 YFSETQ. The CDR3 totals 15 residues. Trimming left V 0 bases short and J 3 bases short, with 10 bases between. The CDR3 reads CASSLGHLNGNTIYF. The CDR3 coding sequence is TGCGCCAGCAGCTTGGGACATTTAAATGGAAACACCATATATTTT.

The V call is TRBV7-2, the J call TRBJ1-1; 7 nucleotides line up with TRBD1. Germline V gives CDR1 SGHTA, CDR2 FQGNSA. After removal of 0 bases from V and 10 bases from J, the junction contained 5 bases not matched to a gene. CDR3 length equals 13 residues. The CDR3 spells CASSLARGQGAFF. CDR3 DNA: TGTGCCAGCAGCTTAGCTAGGGGGCAAGGAGCTTTCTTT.

The V and J genes are TRBV29-1 and TRBJ2-1; TRBD2 matches at 8 bases. Losses at the gene ends were 6 bases for V and 3 bases for J; bases not matched to a gene: 7. This CDR3 spans 14 amino acids. The germline V gene encodes CDR1 SQVTM and CDR2 ANQGSEA. DNA of the CDR3: TGCAGCGTCCAACTAGCGGACCTCTACAATGAGCAGTTCTTC. It codes for CSVQLADLYNEQFF.

The gene calls are TRBV21-1 and TRBJ2-7; TRBD2, the table's D call, was not compared with the DNA. TRBV21-1 is assigned pseudogene status. The CDR3 consists of 14 residues. CDR3 sequence: CASSRRGTPYEQYF. DNA of the CDR3: TGTGCCAGCAGCCGGCGGGGGACGCCCTACGAGCAGTACTTC.

The chain recombines TRBV7-8 with TRBJ2-3; D might be TRBD2 (5 bases). The germline V gene has CDR1 SGHVS and CDR2 FQNEAQ. This CDR3 contains 15 residues. Trimming pared 5 bases from V and 4 bases from J, leaving 16 bases between. The CDR3 reads CASSTGLIGADTQYF. CDR3 in DNA: TGTGCCAGCAGCACTGGACTCATCGGCGCAGATACGCAGTATTTT.

V gene TRBV25-1 combines with J gene TRBJ2-1, with 8 bases matching TRBD2. Germline CDR1 MGHDK, CDR2 SYGVNS. This CDR3 has 14 residues. The V segment lost 5 bases and the J segment 9 bases; nucleotides outside the gene matches: 9. The CDR3: CASSPSAGGGEQFF. The DNA of the CDR3 is TGTGCCAGCAGTCCTAGCGCGGGAGGAGGTGAGCAGTTCTTC.

The gene calls are TRBV2 and TRBJ1-2; D remains ambiguous. V shed 6 bases and J shed 9 bases, with 17 bases lying between them. The germline CDR1 and CDR2 sequences are SNHLY and FYNNEI. The CDR3 is 13 amino acids. In nucleotides, the CDR3 is TGTGCCAGCAGCGGACTGGTTCCACTGAGCTACACCTTC. Protein: CASSGLVPLSYTF.

The gene calls are TRBV9 and TRBJ2-7; 7 bases match TRBD2. V gave up 0 bases and J gave up 6 bases; unmatched junction bases: 3. The CDR3 is made up of 13 amino acids. Germline V gene lookup returns CDR1 SGDLS and CDR2 YYNGEE. The CDR3: CASSVDQRGEQYF. In DNA, the CDR3 is TGTGCCAGCAGCGTAGACCAGCGGGGCGAGCAGTACTTC.

The chain is built from TRBV6-5 and TRBJ1-3, with D maybe TRBD1 (5 bases). The CDR3 covers 14 residues. Germline lookup yields CDR1 MNHEY and CDR2 SVGAGI. V was pared by 7 bases and J by 0 bases, with 10 bases between. CDR3 region: CASIQGYSGNTIYF. The CDR3 bases are TGTGCCAGCATCCAGGGATACTCTGGAAACACCATATATTTT.

J is TRBJ2-3 and V is TRBV7-2, with TRBD2 identical over 12 bases. CDR1 is SGHTA and CDR2 is FQGNSA in the germline V gene. The CDR3 covers 19 residues. J lost 5 bases, V lost 1 base, and 13 bases had no gene match. The CDR3 loop is CASSLVVLAGGLVRDTQYF. CDR3 nucleotide sequence: TGTGCCAGCAGCTTAGTGGTCCTAGCGGGGGGGCTTGTGAGAGATACGCAGTATTTT.

The V call is TRBV2, the J call TRBJ2-1, with 10 bases aligning to TRBD1. The CDR3 spans 15 residues. V shed 6 bases and J 6 bases; nucleotides not matched to a gene: 8. Germline V CDR1 and CDR2: SNHLY, FYNNEI. The CDR3 region has the DNA TGTGCCAGCAGGGAGGACAGGGGGGGGTTCAATGAGCAGTTCTTC. The encoded protein is CASREDRGGFNEQFF.

Notes on this clone: Other DNA sequences within the sample encode an identical CDR3. This chain joins TRBV2 and TRBJ1-2; D ambiguous. This CDR3 comprises 12 residues. Trimming took 11 bases from V and 2 from J, leaving 12 bases between them. Per the germline V gene, CDR1 is SNHLY and CDR2 is FYNNEI. CDR3 in amino acids: CASRGGNYGYTF. DNA of the CDR3: TGTGCCTCCAGAGGAGGGAACTATGGCTACACCTTC.

The chain recombines TRBV6-2 or TRBV6-3 with TRBJ2-1; 7 bases agree with TRBD2. The CDR3 runs 15 residues. The trim removed 5 bases at V and 5 bases at J, leaving 9 bases unmatched. Germline V gene lookup returns CDR1 MNHEY and CDR2 SVGEGT. CDR3 bases: TGTGCCAGCAGTCATAGATCTAGCGGCCACAATGAGCAGTTCTTC. Residues: CASSHRSSGHNEQFF.